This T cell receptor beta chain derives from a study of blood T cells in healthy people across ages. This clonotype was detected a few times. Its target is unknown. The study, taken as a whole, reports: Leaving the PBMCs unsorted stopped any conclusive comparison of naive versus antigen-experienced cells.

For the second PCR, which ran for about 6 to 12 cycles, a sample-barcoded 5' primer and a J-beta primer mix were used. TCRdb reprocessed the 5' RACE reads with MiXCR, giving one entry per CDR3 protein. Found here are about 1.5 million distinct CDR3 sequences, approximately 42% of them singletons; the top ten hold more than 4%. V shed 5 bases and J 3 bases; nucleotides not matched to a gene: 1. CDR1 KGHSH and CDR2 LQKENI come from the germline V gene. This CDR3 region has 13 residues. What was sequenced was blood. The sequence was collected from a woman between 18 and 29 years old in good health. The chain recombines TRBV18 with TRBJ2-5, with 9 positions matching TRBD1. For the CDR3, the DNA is TGTGCCAGCTCAGGGGACAGGGAAGAGACCCAGTACTTC. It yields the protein CASSGDREETQYF.